These 20 T cell receptor beta chains originate from one sample sequenced in a study of T cell responses to AZD1222 COVID-19 vaccine. Libraries were prepared by immunoSEQ multiplex PCR; TCRdb keeps only in-frame clonotypes and omits some of them. The repertoire holds 150,000 to 200,000 clones, with approximately 90% as singletons. The sequencing used peripheral blood, collected 28 days after the second dose of the MenACWY control vaccine. The receptor set was obtained from an adult who received the MenACWY meningococcal vaccine as a control.

The chain has TRBV6-5 and TRBJ1-2, with D perhaps TRBD1 (5 bases). V lost 2 bases and J 0 bases, leaving 10 bases between the germline ends. The CDR3 is 15 amino acids. Germline lookup yields CDR1 MNHEY and CDR2 SVGAGI. CDR3 loop: CASSYRRDSNYGYTF. As DNA, the CDR3 is TGTGCCAGCAGTTACCGCAGGGACTCTAACTATGGCTACACCTTC.

The chain links TRBV5-1 to TRBJ1-2; possibly TRBD1 for D (5 bases). Trimming left V 4 bases short and J 4 bases short, with 11 bases between. There are 13 residues in the CDR3. CDR1 SGHRS and CDR2 YFSETQ come from the germline V gene. CDR3: CASSERTPYGYTF. Written as DNA, the CDR3 is TGCGCCAGCAGCGAACGGACACCCTATGGCTACACCTTC.

The CDR3 reads CASSYSLTGRSNQPQHF. The DNA of the CDR3 is TGTGCCAGCAGTTACTCGTTAACGGGAAGGAGCAATCAGCCCCAGCATTTT. The chain combines TRBV6-2 or TRBV6-3 with TRBJ1-5; D uncertain. The CDR3 sequence is 17 residues long. The V end was cut by 0 bases, the J end by 1 base, with 13 bases between. Germline V CDR1 and CDR2: MNHEY, SVGEGT.

This sequence joins TRBV5-1 and TRBJ2-3; TRBD2 aligns across 10 bases. CDR1 SGHRS and CDR2 YFSETQ come from the germline V gene. This CDR3 comprises 15 residues. Trimming removed 2 bases from V and 5 bases from J; junction bases left unmatched: 5. Here the CDR3 reads CASSLAGGSVDTQYF. CDR3 bases: TGCGCCAGCAGCTTAGCGGGAGGGTCAGTAGATACGCAGTATTTT.

The rearrangement links TRBV6-4 to TRBJ2-3; D unclear. The V gene lost 6 bases and the J gene lost 0 bases, with 16 bases spanning the gap. Germline-derived CDR1 and CDR2 are MRHNA and SNTAGT. The CDR3 sequence is 16 residues long. The chain's CDR3 is CASSPTPEGSTDTQYF. The CDR3 DNA reads as TGTGCCAGCAGCCCCACGCCAGAAGGCAGCACAGATACGCAGTATTTT.

The V call is TRBV3-1 (or the pseudogene TRBV3-2), the J call TRBJ2-7; no clear D gene. Trimming stripped 4 bases from V and 3 bases from J, with 7 bases between. The germline CDR1 and CDR2 sequences are LGHDT and YNNKEL (reference sequence). The CDR3 loop spans 12 amino acids. The CDR3 sequence is CASSLTYYEQYF. The CDR3 DNA follows: TGTGCCAGCAGCCTAACTTACTACGAGCAGTACTTC.

The sample holds a few counts of this clone. The rearrangement joins TRBV4-2 to TRBJ2-1; possible D gene TRBD2, 7 bases. CDR3 length: 16 amino acids. The germline gives CDR1 LGHNA, CDR2 YNFKEQ. Trimming removed 1 base at V and 8 bases at J, with 18 bases between. The CDR3 DNA reads as TGTGCCAGCAGCCAAGTTAAGGGGGAGGGCCGGGATGAGCAGTTCTTC. Translated: CASSQVKGEGRDEQFF.

The J gene is TRBJ1-1, the V gene TRBV27; D uncertain. The CDR3 spans 16 residues. Germline CDR1 MNHEY, CDR2 SMNVEV (reference sequence). V lost 1 base and J lost 0, with 12 bases in between. CDR3 residues: CASSLWPASMNTEAFF. CDR3 DNA sequence: TGTGCCAGCAGTTTATGGCCAGCGTCGATGAACACTGAAGCTTTCTTT.

The gene calls are TRBV28 and TRBJ1-5; 8 nucleotides agree with TRBD1. Germline loops: CDR1 MDHEN, CDR2 SYDVKM. The CDR3 consists of 15 residues. Trimming at V came to 5 bases and at J to 5 bases, leaving 8 bases not matched to a gene. The CDR3 protein is CASSPLDREDQPQHF. The CDR3 DNA sequence: TGTGCCAGCAGTCCCTTGGACAGGGAAGATCAGCCCCAGCATTTT.

The chain combines TRBV11-3 with TRBJ2-1; 8 bases align to TRBD2. This CDR3 is 14 amino acids long. With V trimmed by 4 bases and J by 10 bases, 9 bases remained unmatched. Germline-derived CDR1 and CDR2 are SGHNT and YENEEA. As DNA, the CDR3 is TGTGCCAGCAGCTCGGGGGGACTAGACGACGAGCAGTTCTTC. Translated, it gives CASSSGGLDDEQFF.

The gene calls are TRBV10-3 and TRBJ2-4; D is ambiguous. V was pared by 0 bases and J by 0 bases, with 15 bases between. Germline V gene data show CDR1 as ENHRY and CDR2 as SYGVKD. This CDR3 is 18 amino acids long. The CDR3 DNA reads as TGTGCCATCAGTGAGTCTTGGGCAGGCTTATTAGCCAAAAACATTCAGTACTTC. It codes for CAISESWAGLLAKNIQYF.

Only one count was recorded for this clone. This chain uses TRBV19 with TRBJ1-2, with TRBD1 matching over 8 bases. Germline CDR1 LNHDA, CDR2 SQIVND (reference sequence). J lost 4 bases, V lost 6 bases, and 4 bases had no gene match. CDR3 size: 13 residues. The CDR3 spells CASSPGQAYGYTF. The CDR3 DNA is TGTGCCAGTAGCCCGGGACAGGCCTATGGCTACACCTTC.

The chain combines TRBV5-6 with TRBJ1-1; tentatively, D is TRBD1 (5 bases). Germline CDR1 SGHDT, CDR2 YYEEEE. The CDR3 runs 15 residues. Trimming cost V 0 bases and J 3 bases, with 12 bases left between them. This CDR3 is CASSLEWGGDTEAFF. Written as DNA, the CDR3 is TGTGCCAGCAGCTTGGAGTGGGGAGGGGACACTGAAGCTTTCTTT.

This chain links TRBV28 with TRBJ1-2; 10 bases line up with TRBD1. V was pared by 10 bases and J by 4 bases, with 6 bases of the junction left unmatched. Germline CDR1 reads MDHEN; CDR2 reads SYDVKM. The CDR3 length is 13 residues. As DNA, the CDR3 is TGTGCCATCCAGACAGGGGGCGCCTATGGCTACACCTTC. As protein: CAIQTGGAYGYTF.

This clone appeared once. This chain connects TRBV27 to TRBJ2-6, with D tentatively TRBD1 (6 bases). This CDR3 spans 13 amino acids. Trimming left V 6 bases short and J 11 bases short, with 14 bases between. Germline CDR1 MNHEY, CDR2 SMNVEV (reference sequence). In DNA form, the CDR3 reads TGTGCCAGCAGCTACACAGGGCCTCACGTCCTGACTTTC. Its protein is CASSYTGPHVLTF.

The chain is built from TRBV11-2 and TRBJ1-4; D not resolved. This CDR3 comprises 12 residues. The germline V and J ends were trimmed by 10 bases and 5 bases, with 11 bases remaining between them. The germline V gene encodes CDR1 SGHAT and CDR2 FQNNGV. Written as DNA, the CDR3 is TGTGCCACCTCAGTCGGGAATGAAAAACTGTTTTTT. Protein product: CATSVGNEKLFF.

Only a few counts were recorded for this clone. The chain carries TRBV11-2 and TRBJ1-3, with unresolved D. The CDR3 length is 16 residues. Germline CDR1 SGHAT, CDR2 FQNNGV. V was pared by 0 bases and J by 5 bases, with 14 bases between. CDR3 protein: CASSLDFSSVRNTIYF. DNA for the CDR3: TGTGCCAGCAGCTTAGATTTTTCCTCCGTGAGAAACACCATATATTTT.

The chain combines TRBV2 with TRBJ1-2, with a weak D call TRBD1 (5 bases). Deletions cut 7 bases from V and 3 bases from J, with 15 bases between. The CDR3 extends over 14 amino acids. The germline gives CDR1 SNHLY, CDR2 FYNNEI. The CDR3 region has the DNA TGTGCCAGCACCACCTCAAGGGGACACTATGGCTACACCTTC. It is translated as CASTTSRGHYGYTF.

The J gene is TRBJ2-5, the V gene TRBV7-8; a possible D gene is TRBD2 (5 bases). This CDR3 is 12 amino acids long. The germline V gene encodes CDR1 SGHVS and CDR2 FQNEAQ. V lost 5 bases and J lost 7, with 11 bases in between. CDR3: CASSPFAGTQYF. In DNA, the CDR3 is TGTGCCAGCAGCCCCTTTGCGGGGACCCAGTACTTC. The entire variable domain, with the rest obtained from reference TRBV7-8 and TRBJ2-5, is as follows: GAGVSQSPRYKVAKRGQDVALRCDPISGHVSLFWYQQALGQGPEFLTYFQNEAQLDKSGLPSDRFFAERPEGSVSTLKIQRTQQEDSAVYLCASSPFAGTQYFGPGTRLLVL.

The chain uses TRBV6-5 and TRBJ1-4; a possible D gene is TRBD1 (6 bases). Germline V lookup: CDR1 MNHEY, CDR2 SVGAGI. With 0 bases removed from V and 7 bases from J, the gap between germline ends came to 15 bases. The CDR3 loop spans 16 amino acids. CDR3 loop: CASSYSRPGAGEKLFF. The CDR3 nucleotides read TGTGCCAGCAGTTACTCGAGGCCGGGGGCAGGTGAAAAACTGTTTTTT.